This is a list of T cell receptor beta chains from one sample in a study of identical twins. TCRdb ran MiXCR on the 5' RACE reads and lists one entry per CDR3 protein. The data hold about 550,000 distinct CDR3 sequences, with around 22% observed a single time. This sample was also put to use in a study of yellow fever vaccine responses in identical twins.

What was sequenced was CD4+ T cells sorted from blood. The origin of the receptors is a woman aged 18-30 years in good health. CDR3s include the opening cysteine and the closing phenylalanine or tryptophan. D genes are given only for firm matches. Clone size is not always given. Where it is, it says once, few, many or a class for expanded clones.

d_gene	v_gene	j_gene	abundance	CDR3aa	CDR3nt
.	TRBV18	TRBJ1-2	.	CASSSAGTAYGYTF	TGTGCCAGCTCATCTGCCGGGACCGCCTATGGCTACACCTTC
TRBD2	TRBV9	TRBJ2-1	.	CASSASGTSVYNEQFF	TGTGCCAGCAGCGCCTCCGGGACTAGCGTATACAATGAGCAGTTCTTC
.	TRBV10-3	TRBJ2-5	.	CAISVRDGQETQYF	TGTGCCATCAGTGTGAGGGACGGCCAAGAGACCCAGTACTTC
.	TRBV18	TRBJ1-1	.	CASSPAWGAEAFF	TGTGCCAGCTCACCTGCGTGGGGTGCTGAAGCTTTCTTT
TRBD1	TRBV19	TRBJ2-7	.	CASSRTGLGEQYF	TGTGCCAGTAGTCGGACAGGCCTGGGCGAGCAGTACTTC
.	TRBV20-1	TRBJ2-3	few	CSAPRGAIISTDTQYF	TGCAGTGCTCCACGGGGGGCAATTATTAGCACAGATACGCAGTATTTT
.	TRBV5-1	TRBJ1-1	.	CASSLDGQLEAFF	TGCGCCAGCAGCTTGGACGGACAGCTGGAAGCTTTCTTT
TRBD2	TRBV29-1	TRBJ2-1	.	CSARTSGGLNEQFF	TGCAGCGCCCGGACTAGCGGGGGGTTAAATGAGCAGTTCTTC
TRBD2	TRBV3-1	TRBJ2-5	.	CASSPGTSGQETQYF	TGTGCCAGCAGTCCCGGGACTAGCGGTCAAGAGACCCAGTACTTC
TRBD2	TRBV9	TRBJ2-2	.	CASSSEVLAVNTGELFF	TGTGCCAGCAGCAGCGAGGTGCTAGCGGTGAACACCGGGGAGCTGTTTTTT
.	TRBV25-1	TRBJ1-1	few	CASSEYEAGTEAFF	TGTGCCAGCAGTGAATATGAGGCAGGCACTGAAGCTTTCTTT
.	TRBV11-3	TRBJ2-2	.	CASSRGASRTGELFF	TGTGCCAGCAGCAGGGGGGCTAGCCGGACCGGGGAGCTGTTTTTT
.	TRBV3-1	TRBJ1-5	few	CASSQDTGGNQPQHF	TGTGCCAGCAGCCAAGATACCGGTGGCAATCAGCCCCAGCATTTT
.	TRBV6-1	TRBJ2-1	.	CASTLDWSYNEQFF	TGTGCCAGCACCCTCGATTGGTCCTACAATGAGCAGTTCTTC
.	TRBV20-1	TRBJ2-1	many	CSAYRGGGLDGGSEQFF	TGCAGTGCTTACAGAGGAGGGGGACTGGATGGGGGGAGTGAGCAGTTCTTC
.	TRBV9	TRBJ2-2	.	CASSVEGLGSGELFF	TGTGCCAGCAGCGTAGAGGGGTTGGGTAGCGGGGAGCTGTTTTTT
.	TRBV7-9	TRBJ2-2	few	CASTRNTGELFF	TGTGCCAGCACGCGGAACACCGGGGAGCTGTTTTTT
TRBD2	TRBV12-3/TRBV12-4	TRBJ2-3	.	CASSRWGLSPQTDTQYF	TGTGCCAGCAGTCGATGGGGACTATCCCCCCAAACAGATACGCAGTATTTT
.	TRBV5-1	TRBJ2-7	.	CTSSLDYGEQYF	TGCACCAGCAGCTTGGATTATGGCGAGCAGTACTTC
TRBD2	TRBV19	TRBJ2-1	few	CASSTSGGYEQFF	TGTGCCAGTAGTACCAGCGGGGGCTATGAGCAGTTCTTC
.	TRBV10-2	TRBJ2-5	.	CASTLAGETQYF	TGCGCCAGCACCCTAGCTGGGGAGACCCAGTACTTC
.	TRBV3-1	TRBJ2-2	.	CASSQERFTGELFF	TGTGCCAGCAGCCAAGAGCGCTTTACGGGGGAGCTGTTTTTT
.	TRBV11-2	TRBJ1-2	.	CASSHQIDYGYTF	TGTGCCAGCAGCCACCAGATAGACTATGGCTACACCTTC
.	TRBV7-9	TRBJ2-3	few	CASSTTNTDTQYF	TGTGCCAGCAGCACAACGAACACAGATACGCAGTATTTT
TRBD2	TRBV5-1	TRBJ2-3	few	CASSLALAGAKADTQYF	TGCGCCAGCAGCTTGGCCCTAGCGGGAGCGAAGGCAGATACGCAGTATTTT
TRBD2	TRBV20-1	TRBJ2-1	few	CSAAGESNEQFF	TGCAGTGCCGCGGGAGAATCCAATGAGCAGTTCTTC
TRBD2	TRBV4-1	TRBJ2-1	.	CASAGTSGFNNEQFF	TGCGCCAGCGCTGGGACTAGCGGTTTCAACAATGAGCAGTTCTTC
.	TRBV9	TRBJ2-1	.	CASSAQLRDHGEFF	TGTGCCAGCAGCGCCCAGTTGAGGGACCACGGTGAGTTCTTC
TRBD2	TRBV29-1	TRBJ2-1	.	CSVETSGTSGGAVPYNEQFF	TGCAGCGTTGAAACCTCCGGGACTAGCGGGGGGGCTGTCCCCTACAATGAGCAGTTCTTC
TRBD1	TRBV2	TRBJ1-1	many	CASSDWTGRNTEAFF	TGTGCCAGCAGCGACTGGACAGGGAGGAACACTGAAGCTTTCTTT
TRBD2	TRBV5-1	TRBJ2-1	many	CASSLAVSGGPFDEQFF	TGCGCCAGCAGCTTGGCTGTTAGCGGGGGGCCCTTCGATGAGCAGTTCTTC
.	TRBV2	TRBJ2-3	.	CASTGEGPPDTQYF	TGTGCCAGCACAGGGGAGGGCCCTCCAGATACGCAGTATTTT
.	TRBV20-1	TRBJ2-2	.	CSARSWGVGTGELFF	TGCAGTGCTCGCTCGTGGGGCGTGGGAACCGGGGAGCTGTTTTTT
.	TRBV12-3/TRBV12-4	TRBJ2-2	.	CASSGKGSVDTGELFF	TGTGCCAGCAGTGGGAAGGGAAGTGTGGACACCGGGGAGCTGTTTTTT
.	TRBV7-8	TRBJ2-5	once	CASSPSSAVETQYF	TGTGCCAGCAGCCCGAGCTCGGCAGTAGAGACCCAGTACTTC
TRBD2	TRBV12-3/TRBV12-4	TRBJ2-2	.	CASSNPGLAGAYTGELFF	TGTGCCAGCAGTAATCCGGGACTAGCGGGAGCGTACACCGGGGAGCTGTTTTTT
TRBD2	TRBV5-1	TRBJ2-1	few	CASSPGLAGALFYNEQFF	TGCGCCAGCAGCCCGGGACTAGCGGGGGCCCTCTTCTACAATGAGCAGTTCTTC
.	TRBV4-1	TRBJ2-1	few	CASSPTTGRVIGEQFF	TGCGCCAGCAGCCCAACCACGGGCAGGGTTATCGGTGAGCAGTTCTTC
TRBD2	TRBV28	TRBJ2-7	few	CASSSRTSGRVYPYEQYF	TGTGCCAGCAGTTCTCGGACTAGCGGGAGGGTTTATCCCTACGAGCAGTACTTC
TRBD2	TRBV20-1	TRBJ2-5	few	CSGSTTETQYF	TGTAGCGGGAGTACGACGGAGACCCAGTACTTC